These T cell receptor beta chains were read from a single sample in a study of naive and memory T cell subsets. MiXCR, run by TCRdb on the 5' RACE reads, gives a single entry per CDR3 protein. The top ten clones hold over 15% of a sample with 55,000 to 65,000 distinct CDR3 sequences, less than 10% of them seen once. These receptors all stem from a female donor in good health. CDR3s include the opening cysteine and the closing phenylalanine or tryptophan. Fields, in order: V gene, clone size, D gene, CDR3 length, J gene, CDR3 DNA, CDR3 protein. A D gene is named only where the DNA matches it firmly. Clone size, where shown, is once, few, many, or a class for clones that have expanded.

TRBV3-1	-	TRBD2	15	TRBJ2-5	TGTGCCAGCAGCCAATTAGCGGGGGGAGGAGAGACCCAGTACTTC	CASSQLAGGGETQYF
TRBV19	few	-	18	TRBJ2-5	TGTGCCAGTAGTAGGAGGAGGCAGGGTACCACAGGCTCCCCGACCCAGTACTTC	CASSRRRQGTTGSPTQYF
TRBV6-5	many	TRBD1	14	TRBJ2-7	TGTGCCAGCAGTTACGGGACAGCATACTACGAGCAGTACTTC	CASSYGTAYYEQYF
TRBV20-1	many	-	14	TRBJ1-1	TGCAGTGCTAGACCGACATTCGGGCGCACTGAAGCTTTCTTT	CSARPTFGRTEAFF
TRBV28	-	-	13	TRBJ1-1	TGTGCCAGCAGTTTAGTTCAGGACAGCGAAGCTTTCTTT	CASSLVQDSEAFF
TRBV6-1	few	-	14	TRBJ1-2	TGTGCCAGCAGTTATACACAGGGAGGCTATGGCTACACCTTC	CASSYTQGGYGYTF
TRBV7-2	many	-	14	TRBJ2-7	TGTGCCAGCAGCCGGGACCCCAACGGGTACGAGCAGTACTTC	CASSRDPNGYEQYF
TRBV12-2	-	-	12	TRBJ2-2	TGTGCAAGTCGCTTTGGCACCGGGGAGCTGTTTTTT	CASRFGTGELFF
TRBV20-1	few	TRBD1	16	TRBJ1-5	TGCAGTGCTAGAGATTCGGGGCGGGACAGTTATCAGCCCCAGCATTTT	CSARDSGRDSYQPQHF
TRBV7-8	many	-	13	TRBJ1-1	TGTGCCAGCAGGCGGGATCTCAACACTGAAGCTTTCTTT	CASRRDLNTEAFF
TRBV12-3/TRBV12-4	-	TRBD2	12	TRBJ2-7	TGTGCCAGCAGCGGACTAGGGTTCGAGCAGTACTTC	CASSGLGFEQYF
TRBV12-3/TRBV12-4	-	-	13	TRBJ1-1	TGTGCCAGCAGTTTACAGGGGAGTACTGAAGCTTTCTTT	CASSLQGSTEAFF
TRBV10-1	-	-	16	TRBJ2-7	TGCGCCAGCATCGGTCCTTGGGTCCAGAGCTCCTACGAGCAGTACTTC	CASIGPWVQSSYEQYF
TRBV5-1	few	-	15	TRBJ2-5	TGCGCCAGCAGGGATAAACTTCAAGGACGAGAGACCCAGTACTTC	CASRDKLQGRETQYF
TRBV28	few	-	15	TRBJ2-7	TGTGCCTCCTCGACGATCGTTGGCAGGTGGTACGAGCAGTACTTC	CASSTIVGRWYEQYF
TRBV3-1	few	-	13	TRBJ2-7	TGTGCCAGCAGCCACCGGGGTTACGACTGGCAGTACTTC	CASSHRGYDWQYF
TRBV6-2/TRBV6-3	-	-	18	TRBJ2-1	TGTGCCAGCAGGCCCCGACCAGATAGGCCCGGCCAGAACAATGAGCAGTTCTTC	CASRPRPDRPGQNNEQFF
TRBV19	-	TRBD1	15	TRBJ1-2	TGTGCCAGTAGACCTCGACAGGGATTGAACTATGGCTACACCTTC	CASRPRQGLNYGYTF
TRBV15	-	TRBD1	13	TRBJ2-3	TGTGCCACCAGCCAGGGGGCAGGGGATACGCAGTATTTT	CATSQGAGDTQYF
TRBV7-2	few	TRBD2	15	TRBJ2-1	TGTGCCAGCAGGACGGGACTAGCGGGAGCCAATGAGCAGTTCTTC	CASRTGLAGANEQFF
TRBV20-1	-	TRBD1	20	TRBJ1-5	TGCAGTGCTAGAGTAGCACCGGGACAGGGGTCCAGGATAGCAAATCAGCCCCAGCATTTT	CSARVAPGQGSRIANQPQHF
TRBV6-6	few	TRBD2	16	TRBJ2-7	TGTGCCAGCAGTACACCTGGGGCTAGCGGGATCTACGAGCAGTACTTC	CASSTPGASGIYEQYF
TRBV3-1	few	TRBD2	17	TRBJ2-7	TGTGCCAGCAGCCAAGTAGGATGGCGGGAGGGCTCGCGGGAGCAGTACTTC	CASSQVGWREGSREQYF
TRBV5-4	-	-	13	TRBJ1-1	TGTGCCAGCAGCTTGTATAACGGAGGGGAAGCTTTCTTT	CASSLYNGGEAFF
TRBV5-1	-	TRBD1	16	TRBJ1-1	TGCGCCAGCAGCTTGGGACAGGGGGTAAAGAACACTGAAGCTTCCTTT	CASSLGQGVKNTEASF
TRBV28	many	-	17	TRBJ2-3	TGTGCCAGCAGTCCCCCCGGGGTGGGGGACGGATACGATACGCAGTATTTT	CASSPPGVGDGYDTQYF
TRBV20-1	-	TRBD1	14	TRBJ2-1	TGCAGTGCTATCCCAGGGGGCTCCTACAATGAGCAGTTCTTC	CSAIPGGSYNEQFF
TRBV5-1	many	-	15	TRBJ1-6	TGCGCCAGCAGCTTGGATGTAGGGACTGGCTCACCCCTCCACTTT	CASSLDVGTGSPLHF
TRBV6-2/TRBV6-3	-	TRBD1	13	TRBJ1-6	TGTGCCAGCAGTTACGCCGGGACAGGGACCCTCCACTTT	CASSYAGTGTLHF
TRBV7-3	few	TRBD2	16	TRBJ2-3	TGTGCCAGCAGCTATACTAGCGGAACTAGCACAGATACGCAGTATTTT	CASSYTSGTSTDTQYF
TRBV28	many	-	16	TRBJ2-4	TGTGCCAGCAGTTCCCCTGGGGCCTTAGCCAAAAACATTCAGTACTTC	CASSSPGALAKNIQYF
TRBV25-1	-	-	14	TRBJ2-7	TGTGCCAGCAGTACTCTAAAAGGAGTGGTCGAGCAGTACTTC	CASSTLKGVVEQYF
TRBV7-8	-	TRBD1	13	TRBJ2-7	TGTGCCAGCAGCTTCACAGGGGACTACGAGCAGTACTTC	CASSFTGDYEQYF
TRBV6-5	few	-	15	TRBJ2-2	TGTGCCAGCAGTTACGGACAACTACCTAGGGGGGAGCTGTTTTTT	CASSYGQLPRGELFF
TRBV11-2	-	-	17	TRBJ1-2	TGTGCCAGCAGCTTAGGGGTAGGGTCGGGGATTAACTATGGCTACACCTTC	CASSLGVGSGINYGYTF
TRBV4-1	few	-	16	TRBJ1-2	TGCGCCAGCAGCCAAGATGAAGGCAGCTACTACTATGGCTACACCTTC	CASSQDEGSYYYGYTF
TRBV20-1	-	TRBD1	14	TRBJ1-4	TGCAGTGCTGGGAAGACAGGGTTTAATGAAAAACTGTTTTTT	CSAGKTGFNEKLFF
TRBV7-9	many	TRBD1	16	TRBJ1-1	TGTGCCAGCAGCTCTATTCAGGGGGCCCCTGACACTGAAGCTTTCTTT	CASSSIQGAPDTEAFF
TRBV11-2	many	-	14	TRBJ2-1	TGTGCCAGCAGCTGGGTCCGGGGTGACAATGAGCAGTTCTTC	CASSWVRGDNEQFF
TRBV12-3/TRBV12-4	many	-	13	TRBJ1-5	TGTGCCAGCAGTTTAAACGAGAATCAGCCCCAGCATTTT	CASSLNENQPQHF
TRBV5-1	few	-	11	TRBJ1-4	TGCGCCAGCAGCTTAGATGAAAAACTGTTTTTT	CASSLDEKLFF
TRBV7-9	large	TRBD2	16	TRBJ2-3	TGTGCCAGCAGCCACACGCGGGAGGGCCTGGGAGATACGCAGTATTTT	CASSHTREGLGDTQYF
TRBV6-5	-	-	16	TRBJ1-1	TGTGCCAGCAGTTACTCGCCGGGCAGATCGAACACTGAAGCTTTCTTT	CASSYSPGRSNTEAFF
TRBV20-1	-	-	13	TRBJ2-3	TGCAGTGCTAACAAGATCAATACAGATACGCAGTATTTT	CSANKINTDTQYF
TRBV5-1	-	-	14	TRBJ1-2	TGCGCCAGCAGCTTGTCCGGCGTTAATTATGGCTACACCTTC	CASSLSGVNYGYTF
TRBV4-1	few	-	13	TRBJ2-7	TGCGCCAGCAGCCAACGCTTAAGTGGCGAGCAGTACTTC	CASSQRLSGEQYF
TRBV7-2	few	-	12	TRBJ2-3	TGTGCCAGCAGCTTGACGTCCGATACGCAGTATTTT	CASSLTSDTQYF